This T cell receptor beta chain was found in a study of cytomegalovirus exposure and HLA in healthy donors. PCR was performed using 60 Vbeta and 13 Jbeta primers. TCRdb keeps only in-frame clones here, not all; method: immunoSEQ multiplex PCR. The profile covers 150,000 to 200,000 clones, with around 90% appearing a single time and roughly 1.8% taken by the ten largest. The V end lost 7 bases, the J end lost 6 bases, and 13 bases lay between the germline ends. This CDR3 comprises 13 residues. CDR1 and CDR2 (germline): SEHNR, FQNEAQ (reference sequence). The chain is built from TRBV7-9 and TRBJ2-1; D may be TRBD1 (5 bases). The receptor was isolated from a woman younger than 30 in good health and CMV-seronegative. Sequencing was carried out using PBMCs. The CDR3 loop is CASILGRANEQFF. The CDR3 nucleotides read TGTGCCAGCATCCTAGGCAGGGCCAATGAGCAGTTCTTC.